Following are 31 T cell receptor beta chains from one sample sequenced in a study of CDR3 diversity in severe acne. TCRdb recomputed calls from the PCR reads with MiXCR, one row per CDR3 protein. Of around 100,000 distinct CDR3 sequences listed, roughly 51% are singletons. Source material: blood. The receptors here all came from a male donor with acne.

This clonotype was counted at least ten times. This chain uses TRBV19 with TRBJ2-2; tentative D call: TRBD1 (6 bases). Germline V gene lookup returns CDR1 LNHDA and CDR2 SQIVND (reference sequence). Trimming removed 6 bases from V and 1 base from J, with 12 bases in between. The CDR3 loop spans 15 amino acids. Here the CDR3 reads CASSHDRMNTGELFF. CDR3 coding DNA: TGTGCCAGTAGCCACGACAGGATGAACACCGGGGAGCTGTTTTTT.

This clonotype was found many times. The rearrangement uses TRBV13 and TRBJ2-7; the D is unclear. CDR3 length equals 13 residues. Trimming shortened V by 5 bases and J by 4 bases, and 12 bases separated the two germline ends. CDR1 PRHDT and CDR2 FYEKMQ come from the germline V gene (reference sequence). This chain's CDR3 is CASSARSNYEQYF. CDR3 in DNA: TGTGCCAGCAGCGCGCGGTCGAATTACGAGCAGTACTTC.

This clonotype was observed many times. The chain joins TRBV6-2 or TRBV6-3 to TRBJ2-1; 10 nucleotides line up with TRBD2. This CDR3 spans 16 amino acids. With V trimmed by 0 bases and J by 4 bases, 3 bases remained unmatched. Germline V gene data show CDR1 as MNHEY and CDR2 as SVGEGT. The CDR3 spells CASSYSTGLAYNEQFF. The CDR3 nucleotides are TGTGCCAGCAGTTACTCGACGGGACTAGCGTACAATGAGCAGTTCTTC.

This clonotype appeared many times. The chain combines TRBV19 with TRBJ1-5; D remains ambiguous. This CDR3 spans 17 amino acids. Germline V lookup: CDR1 LNHDA, CDR2 SQIVND (reference sequence). V shed 6 bases and J shed 2 bases, with 20 bases lying between them. CDR3 nucleotide sequence: TGTGCCAGTAGCGACCCACGGGCCGCAAGAGGCAATCAGCCCCAGCATTTT. This encodes CASSDPRAARGNQPQHF.

The genes are TRBV20-1 and TRBJ2-3, with D possibly TRBD1 on 6 matching bases. The CDR3 has 16 residues. Per germline, CDR1 DFQATT and CDR2 SNEGSKA (reference sequence). Trimming shortened V by 1 base and J by 1 base, and 15 bases separated the two germline ends. CDR3 sequence: CSARVSSWGRTDTQYF. CDR3 DNA: TGCAGTGCTAGAGTTAGTTCTTGGGGGCGCACAGATACGCAGTATTTT.

This sequence joins TRBV27 and TRBJ1-2; no definite D call. Between the trimmed V and J ends, which lost 8 bases and 5 bases, there was a span of 21 bases. Germline V gene lookup returns CDR1 MNHEY and CDR2 SMNVEV (reference sequence). This CDR3 is 15 amino acids long. CDR3 DNA sequence: TGTGCCAGCGGCCTGGCCGGGAGCAGAAGATATGGCTACACCTTC. Protein product: CASGLAGSRRYGYTF.

This clonotype was found a few times. The chain recombines TRBV20-1 with TRBJ1-1, with 8 positions matching TRBD1. V gave up 5 bases and J gave up 5 bases; unmatched junction bases: 7. Germline lookup yields CDR1 DFQATT and CDR2 SNEGSKA (reference sequence). The CDR3 is 13 residues long. The CDR3 DNA reads TGCAGTGCTCTGGACAGGGCGCTAACTGAAGCTTTCTTT. Its translation: CSALDRALTEAFF.

This chain links TRBV7-9 with TRBJ2-5; 7 bases are shared with TRBD1. With the DNA end fitting TRBJ2-7 better, the J assignment may be wrong. The germline gives CDR1 SEHNR, CDR2 FQNEAQ (reference sequence). The CDR3 sequence is 14 residues long. The CDR3 region has the DNA TGTGCCAGCAGCCTACCGGGACAGATCTACGAGCAGTACTTC. It codes for CASSLPGQIYEQYF.

Ten or more counts support this clonotype. This chain joins TRBV28 and TRBJ2-1; D not resolved. V lost 7 bases to trimming and J lost 4 bases, with 8 bases between them. This CDR3 is built from 12 residues. Germline assignment: CDR1 MDHEN and CDR2 SYDVKM. The CDR3 nucleotides read TGTGCCAGCATCGACGGGTACAATGAGCAGTTCTTC. This sequence encodes CASIDGYNEQFF.

Ten or more counts support this clonotype. The rearrangement uses TRBV2 and TRBJ1-1, with TRBD1 as a possible D gene (5 bases). The length of the CDR3 is 14 residues. Trimming pared 2 bases from V and 6 bases from J, leaving 13 bases between. From germline, CDR1 is SNHLY and CDR2 FYNNEI. CDR3 DNA sequence: TGTGCCAGCAGTGAATCGCGGGGGATCGCTGAAGCTTTCTTT. Amino acid sequence: CASSESRGIAEAFF.

In its sample, this clonotype was seen a few times. V and J are TRBV5-5 and TRBJ2-1; D not resolved. Trimming removed 2 bases from V and 6 bases from J, with 15 bases in between. The V gene's germline CDR1 is SGHKS and CDR2 YYEKEE (reference sequence). The CDR3 covers 15 residues. CDR3 nucleotide sequence: TGTGCCAGCAGCTTAAACCCCTCGGGTCCCAATGAGCAGTTCTTC. Amino acid sequence: CASSLNPSGPNEQFF.

This chain uses TRBV7-6 with TRBJ2-3, with TRBD1 matching 11 bases. Germline trimming cut 5 bases from V and 3 bases from J; bases unmatched to any gene: 4. Germline CDR1 reads SGHVS; CDR2 reads FNYEAQ. The CDR3 consists of 15 residues. CDR3 DNA: TGTGCCAGCAGCCGGACAGGGGGCTTTACAGATACGCAGTATTTT. This encodes CASSRTGGFTDTQYF.

The rearrangement uses TRBV7-2 and TRBJ2-5; D is undetermined. Germline CDR1 reads SGHTA; CDR2 reads FQGNSA. The CDR3 has 13 residues. Trimming removed 4 bases from V and 5 bases from J, with 11 bases in between. The CDR3 is CASSSGDAETQYF. CDR3 in DNA: TGTGCCAGCAGCTCTGGGGATGCGGAGACCCAGTACTTC.

J is TRBJ2-5 and V is TRBV25-1; maybe TRBD2 (6 bases). The V end lost 4 bases, the J end lost 7 bases, and 19 bases lay between the germline ends. Germline V gene data show CDR1 as MGHDK and CDR2 as SYGVNS. The CDR3 loop spans 15 amino acids. CDR3: CASSAWDSHRSTQYF. The CDR3 nucleotides are TGTGCCAGCAGTGCGTGGGACTCGCATCGGTCGACCCAGTACTTC.

The V and J genes are TRBV19 and TRBJ1-1, with 12 bases aligning to TRBD1. In germline, CDR1 is LNHDA, CDR2 SQIVND (reference sequence). The CDR3 extends over 15 amino acids. V was pared by 5 bases and J by 3 bases, with 4 bases of the junction left unmatched. The CDR3 DNA follows: TGTGCCAGTAGTGGGGACAGGGGGCGGGACACTGAAGCTTTCTTT. Its protein is CASSGDRGRDTEAFF.

This clonotype was seen at least ten times. The gene calls are TRBV6-4 and TRBJ2-1, with 7 bases matching TRBD2. The CDR3 totals 14 residues. Germline V gene sequence: CDR1 MRHNA, CDR2 SNTAGT. J lost 8 bases, V lost 0 bases, and 4 bases had no gene match. CDR3 in DNA: TGTGCCAGCAGTGACTCTGGGGAGGGAGATGAGCAGTTCTTC. It yields the protein CASSDSGEGDEQFF.

On this clonotype itself: One end of the junction is discordant with germline, which a read error may explain. The chain couples TRBV9 to TRBJ1-3, with D hard to call. The germline V gene has CDR1 SGDLS and CDR2 YYNGEE. This CDR3 is built from 10 residues. CDR3 coding DNA: TGTGCCAGCAGCCCGGACCGAGGAGGTTTT. Protein sequence: CASSPDRGGF.

The V and J genes are TRBV12-5 and TRBJ2-2; tentative D call: TRBD1 (5 bases). V lost 2 bases and J 4 bases, leaving 32 bases between the germline ends. From germline, CDR1 is LGHNT and CDR2 FRNRAP. The CDR3 sequence is 22 residues long. The CDR3 loop reads CASGLRRGTVSGASPVTGELFF. Here the CDR3 DNA reads TGTGCTAGTGGTTTGAGGCGTGGTACTGTATCTGGGGCTAGTCCGGTCACCGGGGAGCTGTTTTTT.

About this clonotype: Here the CDR3 omits its conserved ending phenylalanine or tryptophan, so a read error is the likely source. CDR3 nucleotide sequence: TGTGCCAGCAGTGAATTTGGGGGCGTGAACACTGTAGCTTTCCTT. Protein product: CASSEFGGVNTVAFL. This sequence joins TRBV25-1 and TRBJ1-1, with a possible D match to TRBD1 (6 bases). The CDR3 is made up of 15 amino acids. Germline V gene sequence: CDR1 MGHDK, CDR2 SYGVNS.

The V gene is TRBV20-1, the J gene TRBJ2-7; 7 bases fit TRBD1. CDR1 and CDR2 (germline): DFQATT, SNEGSKA (reference sequence). This CDR3 contains 14 residues. After removal of 6 bases from V and 3 bases from J, the junction contained 11 bases not matched to a gene. In DNA form, the CDR3 reads TGCAGTGCCACTAATACAGGGGAACGCTACGAGCAGTACTTC. Its protein is CSATNTGERYEQYF.

The chain employs TRBV20-1 and TRBJ1-2, with D possibly being TRBD1 (5 bases). V was pared by 6 bases and J by 0 bases, with 14 bases between. This CDR3 contains 14 residues. Germline V lookup: CDR1 DFQATT, CDR2 SNEGSKA (reference sequence). CDR3: CSAGRQGANYGYTF. Here the CDR3 DNA reads TGCAGTGCCGGACGGCAGGGAGCTAACTATGGCTACACCTTC.

Remarks on this clonotype: A much larger clonotype is one base distant, so this may be a read error. The chain recombines TRBV15 with TRBJ1-2; 8 bases line up with TRBD1. CDR1 is LNHNV and CDR2 is YYDKDF in the germline V gene (reference sequence). The CDR3 loop spans 13 amino acids. CDR3 sequence: CATSRGTGYGCTF. CDR3 nucleotide sequence: TGTGCCACCAGCAGGGGGACAGGCTATGGCTGCACCTTC.

This clonotype is labeled medium-sized. This rearrangement joins TRBV6-1 to TRBJ1-6; the D gene is possibly TRBD1 (6 bases). The CDR3 spans 14 residues. Per germline, CDR1 MNHNS and CDR2 SASEGT. V dropped 6 bases and J dropped 7 bases, with 13 bases sitting between them. This CDR3 is CASRPGQSNSPLHF. The CDR3 nucleotides read TGTGCCAGCAGACCGGGACAATCAAATTCACCCCTCCACTTT.

Notes on this clonotype: The junction does not match germline at one end; this may be a read error. The chain uses TRBV19 and TRBJ1-2; D possibly corresponds to TRBD1 (5 bases). CDR3 length equals 11 residues. The germline CDR1 and CDR2 sequences are LNHDA and SQIVND (reference sequence). The CDR3 loop reads CASSAWGGFTF. The CDR3 DNA follows: TGTGCCAGTAGTGCCTGGGGCGGCTTCACCTTC.

This clonotype is a singleton in its sample. This chain uses TRBV29-1 with TRBJ1-4; 7 nucleotides align to TRBD1. This CDR3 spans 14 amino acids. Looked up from germline, CDR1 is SQVTM and CDR2 is ANQGSEA. J lost 8 bases, V lost 4 bases, and 10 bases had no gene match. The CDR3 DNA reads as TGCAGCGTTGCGGCCACAGGGGAGCGGGAAAAACTGTTTTTT. Translation: CSVAATGEREKLFF.

This clonotype was counted at least ten times. This rearrangement joins TRBV20-1 to TRBJ2-7, with D tentatively TRBD2 (5 bases). Trimming took 5 bases from V and 2 from J, leaving 10 bases between them. This CDR3 has 12 amino acids. Germline lookup yields CDR1 DFQATT and CDR2 SNEGSKA (reference sequence). This CDR3 reads CSASADPYEQYF. The CDR3 DNA is TGCAGTGCTTCAGCGGACCCCTACGAGCAGTACTTC.

There are many counts of this clonotype. V gene TRBV6-4 combines with J gene TRBJ2-3; 7 nucleotides agree with TRBD2. Trimming removed 4 bases from V and 4 bases from J; junction bases left unmatched: 11. The CDR3 has 16 amino acids. CDR1 is MRHNA and CDR2 is SNTAGT in the germline V gene. CDR3 DNA: TGTGCCAGCAGTGTTAGTGGGACTACAGGCTCAGATACGCAGTATTTT. Amino acid sequence: CASSVSGTTGSDTQYF.

This clonotype was seen only once. V gene TRBV9 combines with J gene TRBJ1-4, with D possibly being TRBD1 (5 bases). CDR1 SGDLS and CDR2 YYNGEE come from the germline V gene. The ends were cut back, 0 bases at V and 5 bases at J, with 5 bases in the middle. This CDR3 comprises 13 residues. CDR3 bases: TGTGCCAGCAGCGTAGAGGGGAATGAAAAACTGTTTTTT. This translates into CASSVEGNEKLFF.

This clonotype came up many times. The chain's CDR3 is CASSLGGPRGEQFF. Here the CDR3 DNA reads TGTGCCAGCAGTTTAGGCGGGCCCCGGGGTGAGCAGTTCTTC. The chain employs TRBV12-3 or TRBV12-4 and TRBJ2-1, with a weak D call TRBD2 (5 bases). V lost 1 base, J lost 9 bases, and 13 bases lay in between. This CDR3 is built from 14 residues.

This clonotype has ten or more counts. The V call is TRBV6-5, the J call TRBJ2-7; 7 positions match TRBD1. The CDR3 consists of 13 residues. Trimming cost V 5 bases and J 4 bases; bases outside gene matches: 5. Germline assignment: CDR1 MNHEY and CDR2 SVGAGI. The CDR3 region has the DNA TGTGCCAGCAGTGTTCCGGGACAGTACGAGCAGTACTTC. Amino acid sequence: CASSVPGQYEQYF.

The chain employs TRBV11-2 and TRBJ2-2; D unresolved. CDR1 is SGHAT and CDR2 is FQNNGV in the germline V gene. Trimming cost V 8 bases and J 8 bases, with 9 bases left between them. There are 11 residues in the CDR3. The CDR3 spells CASGSVGELFF. DNA of the CDR3: TGTGCCAGCGGTTCGGTTGGGGAGCTGTTTTTT.